The source of this T cell receptor beta chain is a study of T cells in Graves' hyperthyroidism and ophthalmopathy. Germline V lookup: CDR1 SGHTA, CDR2 FQGNSA. The CDR3 loop spans 14 amino acids. V trimming: 3 bases; J trimming: 8 bases; junction bases outside the gene matches: 6. RNA transcripts served as the template for amplifying TCR beta CDR3 regions. The TCR CDR3 first-round RT-PCR relied on the HTBI primer set. One entry per CDR3 protein results from TCRdb running MiXCR on the multiplex PCR reads. The data show around 760,000 distinct CDR3 sequences, 35% seen once. These patients, aged 18 to 65, had recently diagnosed hyperthyroidism lasting under 2 months.

V gene TRBV7-2 combines with J gene TRBJ1-2; 10 nucleotides align to TRBD1. The TCR originated in a woman in her thirties or forties with Graves' hyperthyroidism. Material for sequencing was blood. The CDR3 region is CASSLGTGAAGYTF. The DNA of the CDR3 is TGTGCCAGCAGCTTGGGGACAGGGGCGGCAGGCTACACCTTC.